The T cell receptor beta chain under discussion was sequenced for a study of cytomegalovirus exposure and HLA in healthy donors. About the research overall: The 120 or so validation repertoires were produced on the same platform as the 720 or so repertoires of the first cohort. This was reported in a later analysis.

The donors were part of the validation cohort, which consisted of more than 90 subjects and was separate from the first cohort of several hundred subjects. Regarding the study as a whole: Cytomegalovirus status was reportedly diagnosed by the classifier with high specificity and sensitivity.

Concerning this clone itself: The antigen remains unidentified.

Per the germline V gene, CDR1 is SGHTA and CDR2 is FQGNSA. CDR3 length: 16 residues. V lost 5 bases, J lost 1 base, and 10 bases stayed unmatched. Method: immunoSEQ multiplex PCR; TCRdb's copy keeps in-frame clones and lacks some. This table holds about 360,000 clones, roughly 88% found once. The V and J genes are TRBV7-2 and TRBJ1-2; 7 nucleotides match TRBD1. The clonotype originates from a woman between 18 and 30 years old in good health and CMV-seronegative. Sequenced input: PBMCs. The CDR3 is CASSPGTAPLNYGYTF. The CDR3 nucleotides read TGTGCCAGCAGCCCCGGGACAGCCCCTCTTAACTATGGCTACACCTTC.